These T cell receptor beta chains were read from a single sample in a study of vaccination and CD4 T cells after COVID-19. TCRdb reanalysed the PCR reads using MiXCR and keeps one entry per CDR3 protein. The sample consists of some 26,000 distinct CDR3 sequences, 50% of them appearing once. No antigen is known for these receptors. The sample in question was CD4+ T cells from blood, cultured in vitro, obtained before SARS-CoV-2 vaccination. The receptors shown here come from a human donor who received a COVID-19 vaccine. Each CDR3 is given with its conserved first and last residue. Each record gives: clone size, D gene, V gene, J gene, CDR3 DNA, CDR3 protein. D genes are given only for firm matches. Not all rows give a size; the values are once, few, many and, for expanded clones, a class.

-,-,TRBV5-1,TRBJ2-1,TGCGCCAGCAGCTCAACTAGTTTTCGGGGTAATGAGCAGTTCTTC,CASSSTSFRGNEQFF
-,TRBD2,TRBV19,TRBJ2-2,TGTGCCACCGGGGGACTAGCGAACACCGGGGAGCTGTTTTTT,CATGGLANTGELFF
-,-,TRBV19,TRBJ1-2,TGTGCCAGTAGTATTGGACCAACTTATGGCTACACCTTC,CASSIGPTYGYTF
-,TRBD1,TRBV7-8,TRBJ1-2,TGTGCCAGCAGCTTAAGTCCCAGGGGGCCTATTAACTATGGCTACACCTTC,CASSLSPRGPINYGYTF
few,-,TRBV19,TRBJ1-5,TGTGCCAGTAGTATGGGACTCGGCCAGCCCCAGCATTTT,CASSMGLGQPQHF
-,-,TRBV12-3/TRBV12-4,TRBJ1-2,TGTGCCAGCAGTTTAGGTCGCACACGCGGCTACACCTTC,CASSLGRTRGYTF
-,-,TRBV20-1,TRBJ1-5,TGCAGTGCTAGGGACCACACCACCGGGACGGACTTCAATCAGCCCCAGCATTTT,CSARDHTTGTDFNQPQHF
few,-,TRBV2,TRBJ1-1,TGTGCCAGCAGTTCCCCCGGGAGGGCATCCCTCTTGAACACTGAAGCTTTCTTT,CASSSPGRASLLNTEAFF
once,TRBD2,TRBV19,TRBJ2-2,TGTGCCAGTTCACCTAGCGGGGCCCCGAACACCGGGGAGCTGTTTTTT,CASSPSGAPNTGELFF
-,TRBD1,TRBV5-1,TRBJ1-1,TGCGCCAGCAGCTGGGACAGGGGGAACACTGAAGCTTTCTTT,CASSWDRGNTEAFF
few,TRBD1,TRBV19,TRBJ2-2,TGTGCCAGTAGTAAAGCTCCGGGACAGGGATACACCGGGGAGCTGTTTTTT,CASSKAPGQGYTGELFF
once,-,TRBV30,TRBJ2-5,TGTGCCTCCCGGTCTGGAGGGGGAGAGACCCAGTACTTC,CASRSGGGETQYF
few,TRBD1,TRBV19,TRBJ1-1,TGTGCCAGTATAAGTCCAGGGGGCCCGAACACTGAAGCTTTCTTT,CASISPGGPNTEAFF
-,-,TRBV20-1,TRBJ2-1,TGCAGTGCTGAAAAGACCCGCAATGAGCAGTTCTTC,CSAEKTRNEQFF
-,-,TRBV5-8,TRBJ2-6,TGTGCCAGCAGCTTGGTGGGGGATATCTCTGGGGCCAACGTCCTGACTTTC,CASSLVGDISGANVLTF
-,-,TRBV30,TRBJ2-3,TGTGCCTGGAGTGTACGTCGCCATCCAGATACGCAGTATTTT,CAWSVRRHPDTQYF
few,-,TRBV10-3,TRBJ2-3,TGTGCCATCAGTGAGTCCACGGTCATTCTCGCAGATACGCAGTATTTT,CAISESTVILADTQYF
few,TRBD1,TRBV20-1,TRBJ1-1,TGCAGTGCTAGAGGACAGGGGCAATTGAACACTGAAGCTTTCTTT,CSARGQGQLNTEAFF